Listed here is a single T cell receptor beta chain. CDR1 is SGHTA, CDR2 FQGNSA, per germline. The CDR3 is 16 amino acids. Trimming took 4 bases from V and 7 from J; bases not matched to a gene: 10. Patients of the Seattle cohort, enrolled during active infection, were followed longitudinally. Authors' data handling: Quantification of nucleated cells was approximated via reference gene primer amplification. Profiled with immunoSEQ multiplex PCR; TCRdb holds only in-frame clones, not every one. The DNA gave D and trimming, while V, J and clone size come from that table. The top ten clones hold around 5% of a sample with about 99,000 clones, roughly 81% of them seen once. The sample originates from a study of blood T cell repertoires in COVID-19. Overall study context: Specimens from acute and convalescent COVID-19 originated in the United States, Italy and Spain. Sample material is recorded as cDNA or gDNA derived from T cells, B-cell-depleted T cells, or PBMCs.

The material sequenced was peripheral blood. The chain couples TRBV7-2 to TRBJ2-1, with 10 bases identical to TRBD2. This clonotype was obtained from a man at least 80 years old with COVID-19, enrolled during active disease. The CDR3 region is CASSSTRASGRNEQFF. In nucleotides, the CDR3 is TGTGCCAGCAGCTCGACGCGGGCTAGCGGGAGAAATGAGCAGTTCTTC.